This T cell receptor (beta chain) is drawn from a study of shared clonotypes between healthy human individuals. Positive CCR7 selection of CD45RO-negative cells yielded the naive CD8 cells, and terminally differentiated effector memory CD45RA+ cells were excluded. CDR3 length equals 18 residues. With 6 bases removed from V and 0 bases from J, the gap between germline ends came to 21 bases. Germline values: CDR1 LNHDA, CDR2 SQIVND (reference sequence). Profiled with immunoSEQ multiplex PCR; TCRdb holds only in-frame clones, not every one. Of about 1,800,000 clones in the sample, about 95% are singletons; the top ten hold 0.9% to 1.5%.

Sequenced sample: naive CD8+ T cells sorted from blood. The chain recombines TRBV19 with TRBJ1-5, with a weak D call TRBD1 (5 bases). The sequence was collected from a man between 18 and 35 years old in good health. The CDR3 loop is CASRLLGSGAYSNQPQHF. The CDR3 DNA follows: TGTGCCAGTAGGCTTCTTGGCAGTGGGGCCTATAGCAATCAGCCCCAGCATTTT.